One and the same sample provided the 18 T cell receptor beta chains below, sequenced in a study of spatial heterogeneity in lung cancer. Study-wide results and limits: Counts of expanded intratumoral alpha and beta TCRs tracked tumor mutation counts.

Using its own MiXCR run on the 5' RACE reads, TCRdb lists one record per CDR3 protein. The data contain fewer than 7,000 distinct CDR3 sequences, more than 13% of them singletons. Time point noted: sample taken at primary tumor resection. Antigen specificity for these receptors is unknown. Source: lung tumor tissue, taken at surgery. The source of these receptors is a male donor with early-stage non-small cell lung cancer.

Comment on this clonotype: This beta chain came through as a stray read in a library set up for alpha chains, and its size says little. This chain joins TRBV27 and TRBJ2-2; 8 nucleotides agree with TRBD1. V gave up 2 bases and J gave up 3 bases; unmatched junction bases: 17. This CDR3 comprises 20 residues. The germline gives CDR1 MNHEY, CDR2 SMNVEV (reference sequence). Written as DNA, the CDR3 is TGTGCCAGCAGTTTACTCCCCCTCGGACAGGGTGCTGGCTACACCGGGGAGCTGTTTTTT. The encoded protein is CASSLLPLGQGAGYTGELFF.

Details on this clonotype: Found in a library prepared for alpha chains, this beta chain is an off-target read, and its abundance has little meaning. The chain employs TRBV24-1 and TRBJ1-2; a possible D gene is TRBD1 (6 bases). Germline assignment: CDR1 KGHDR and CDR2 SFDVKD. CDR3 length equals 13 residues. V lost 7 bases to trimming and J lost 6 bases, with 14 bases between them. CDR3 amino acids: CATSLTGRDGYTF. In nucleotides, the CDR3 is TGTGCCACCAGCCTCACAGGGCGTGATGGCTACACCTTC.

By its share, this clonotype is medium-sized (0.01 to 0.1%). A library made for alpha chains picked up this beta chain off target, so its size means little. The CDR3 DNA reads TGCAGTGCTAGGCAAGCGGGAGGGATAGATACGCAGTATTTT. Translation gives CSARQAGGIDTQYF. V is TRBV20-1 and J is TRBJ2-3; 10 bases are a match to TRBD2. The germline V gene encodes CDR1 DFQATT and CDR2 SNEGSKA (reference sequence). The trim removed 3 bases at V and 5 bases at J, leaving 5 bases unmatched. The CDR3 totals 14 residues.

This clonotype was counted ten times or more. Found in a library prepared for alpha chains, this beta chain is an off-target read, and its abundance has little meaning. The J gene is TRBJ2-7, the V gene TRBV20-1, with a tentative D call TRBD2 (6 bases). The germline V gene encodes CDR1 DFQATT and CDR2 SNEGSKA (reference sequence). This CDR3 has 16 residues. V shed 2 bases and J shed 0 bases, with 17 bases lying between them. The DNA of the CDR3 is TGCAGTGCTAGAAGTCCTGCTAGCGCCGTCTCCTACGAGCAGTACTTC. This sequence encodes CSARSPASAVSYEQYF.

By share, this clonotype counts as medium-sized. The library was built for alpha chains, so this beta chain is an off-target read and its size means little. This rearrangement joins TRBV5-4 to TRBJ2-3; D remains ambiguous. The CDR3 loop spans 12 amino acids. V lost 0 bases and J 4 bases, leaving 3 bases between the germline ends. The germline CDR1 and CDR2 sequences are SGHNT and YYREEE (reference sequence). The CDR3 spells CASSLVADTQYF. CDR3 DNA: TGTGCCAGCAGCTTGGTAGCAGATACGCAGTATTTT.

This clonotype is classed as large (0.1 to 1%). Because this beta chain is a stray read in a library intended to capture alpha chains, its abundance should not be given much weight. The V call is TRBV6-2 or TRBV6-3, the J call TRBJ1-1; D gene unclear. Germline V gene sequence: CDR1 MNHEY, CDR2 SVGEGT. The germline V and J ends were trimmed by 5 bases and 0 bases, with 22 bases remaining between them. The CDR3 contains 18 residues. CDR3 sequence: CASSHRPSSRYMNTEAFF. The CDR3 DNA reads TGTGCCAGCAGTCATAGACCGAGCAGTCGTTATATGAACACTGAAGCTTTCTTT.

This clonotype was seen a handful of times. This beta chain is a stray read from a library made for alpha chains; its abundance is not meaningful. The chain employs TRBV5-6 and TRBJ2-1; 9 bases agree with TRBD2. CDR1 and CDR2 from the germline V gene are SGHDT and YYEEEE. The CDR3 contains 15 residues. The V segment lost 4 bases and the J segment 9 bases; nucleotides outside the gene matches: 11. The CDR3 sequence is CASSPDGTSNREQFF. The CDR3 DNA reads as TGTGCCAGCAGCCCTGATGGGACTAGCAATCGTGAGCAGTTCTTC.

In this sample, this clonotype turned up many times. This beta chain is off target for a library built for alpha chains, so its abundance means little. The chain joins TRBV3-1 to TRBJ1-2; 8 bases are shared with TRBD1. V lost 2 bases to trimming and J lost 3 bases; unmatched junction nucleotides: 5. CDR3 length equals 15 residues. Germline lookup yields CDR1 LGHDT and CDR2 YNNKEL (reference sequence). The CDR3 is CASSQSGTGYYGYTF. Here the CDR3 DNA reads TGTGCCAGCAGCCAATCAGGGACAGGATACTATGGCTACACCTTC.

This clonotype came up many times. As an off-target read in a library built for alpha chains, this beta chain has a frequency of little significance. V gene TRBV5-6 combines with J gene TRBJ2-1; D is undetermined. CDR1 is SGHDT and CDR2 is YYEEEE in the germline V gene. V was pared by 2 bases and J by 9 bases, with 18 bases between. The CDR3 has 15 residues. CDR3 sequence: CASSFRSLAPGEQFF. The CDR3 DNA sequence: TGTGCCAGCAGCTTTAGGTCCCTGGCTCCGGGTGAGCAGTTCTTC.

This clonotype came up a few times. Being off target in a library aimed at alpha chains, this beta chain has a size of little meaning. The DNA of the CDR3 is TGTGCCAGCAGCCCGTGGGGGTTTCGCTACAATGAGCAGTTCTTC. It yields the protein CASSPWGFRYNEQFF. The chain uses TRBV11-2 and TRBJ2-1; the D gene could be TRBD1 or TRBD2 (5 bases each). The length of the CDR3 is 15 residues. Germline CDR1 and CDR2: SGHAT and FQNNGV. V gave up 5 bases and J gave up 3 bases, with 14 bases separating them.

As concerns this clonotype: Found in a library prepared for alpha chains, this beta chain is an off-target read, and its abundance has little meaning. The rearrangement links TRBV12-3 or TRBV12-4 to TRBJ2-1, with 8 nucleotides matching TRBD2. The CDR3 sequence is 20 residues long. V lost 6 bases and J lost 1; bases outside the gene matches: 20. The CDR3 DNA reads as TGTGCCAGCAGACAAGGGAGGGGCAGCGGGAGATTAGGGTCCTACAATGAGCAGTTCTTC. Its protein is CASRQGRGSGRLGSYNEQFF.

This clonotype has only a few counts. The library was designed around alpha chains, so this beta chain is a stray read whose abundance carries little weight. The genes are TRBV7-9 and TRBJ2-7; no clear D gene. V was shortened by 3 bases and J by 1 base, with 7 bases between the two germline ends. This CDR3 is 13 amino acids long. Germline-derived CDR1 and CDR2 are SEHNR and FQNEAQ (reference sequence). This CDR3 is CASSFVPSYEQYF. CDR3 nucleotides: TGTGCCAGCAGCTTTGTACCTTCCTACGAGCAGTACTTC.

This clonotype was counted at least ten times. The library was built for alpha chains, so this beta chain is an off-target read and its size means little. The genes are TRBV6-2 or TRBV6-3 and TRBJ2-7; 8 nucleotides match TRBD2. The junction had 12 bases not matched to a gene; V was cut back by 5 bases and J by 0 bases. The CDR3 spans 17 residues. The germline CDR1 and CDR2 sequences are MNHEY and SVGEGT. CDR3 loop: CASSTLWLAGTSYEQYF. For the CDR3, the DNA is TGTGCCAGCAGTACCCTTTGGCTAGCGGGTACCTCCTACGAGCAGTACTTC.

This clonotype was recorded many times. For a library built for alpha chains, this beta chain is a stray read; little rests on its size. The V gene is TRBV27, the J gene TRBJ2-1, with 10 bases that match TRBD1. CDR3 length: 18 residues. Germline-derived CDR1 and CDR2 are MNHEY and SMNVEV (reference sequence). After removal of 2 bases from V and 6 bases from J, the junction contained 13 bases not matched to a gene. CDR3 DNA: TGTGCCAGCAGTTTAGAATTTGTGGGGGGGACAGGGGCCAATGAGCAGTTCTTC. It translates to CASSLEFVGGTGANEQFF.

About this clonotype: This beta chain is off target for a library built for alpha chains, so its abundance means little. The rearrangement joins TRBV4-3 to TRBJ2-2, with D unclear. V was cut by 1 base and J by 6 bases, with 18 bases left in between. Looked up from germline, CDR1 is LGHNA and CDR2 is YSLEER. This CDR3 has 17 amino acids. The CDR3 reads CASSQGPPLIDPGELFF. The CDR3 DNA follows: TGCGCCAGCAGCCAAGGTCCCCCCCTTATTGATCCCGGGGAGCTGTTTTTT.

This clonotype counts as medium-sized. This beta chain was picked up by a library intended for alpha chains and is off target, so its count carries little meaning. This chain joins TRBV27 and TRBJ1-1; 7 positions match TRBD1. CDR1 and CDR2 from the germline V gene are MNHEY and SMNVEV (reference sequence). With V trimmed by 7 bases and J by 2 bases, 7 bases remained unmatched. CDR3 length: 14 residues. The CDR3 loop reads CASTRDRINTEAFF. As DNA, the CDR3 is TGTGCCAGCACGCGGGACAGAATCAACACTGAAGCTTTCTTT.

On this clonotype itself: This beta chain is a stray read from a library made for alpha chains; its abundance is not meaningful. The chain carries TRBV12-3 or TRBV12-4 and TRBJ2-1; TRBD1 aligns across 9 bases. V lost 8 bases, J lost 4 bases, and 6 bases stayed unmatched. The CDR3 sequence is 14 residues long. CDR3 loop: CASRVGTGYNEQFF. The CDR3 nucleotides are TGTGCCAGCCGGGTGGGGACAGGGTACAATGAGCAGTTCTTC.

Of note for this clonotype: This beta chain represents an off-target read in a library built for alpha chains; its size is of limited meaning. This chain joins TRBV2 and TRBJ2-1; D remains unclear. The CDR3 has 15 amino acids. Between the trimmed V and J ends, which lost 3 bases and 12 bases, there was a span of 21 bases. Germline V gene sequence: CDR1 SNHLY, CDR2 FYNNEI. CDR3 DNA: TGTGCCAGCAGTGATATGAGGCCAGACAATGAGCGGCAGTTCTTC. Its translation is CASSDMRPDNERQFF. Based on the CDR3 plus reference TRBV2 and TRBJ2-1, the full variable domain is EPEVTQTPSHQVTQMGQEVILRCVPISNHLYFYWYRQILGQKVEFLVSFYNNEISEKSEIFDDQFSVERPDGSNFTLKIRSTKLEDSAMYFCASSDMRPDNERQFFGPGTRLTVL.